Listed here are 20 T cell receptor beta chains from one sample, sequenced in a study of T cell repertoires in cytomegalovirus infection. TCRdb processed the reads anew with MiXCR; each CDR3 protein has one entry. The table lists roughly 350,000 distinct CDR3 sequences, about a third of them singletons. For these receptors, no antigen is known. The specimen was cultured PBMCs, collected from culture after CMV antigen stimulation. The receptors come from a human donor in good health (CMV status not recorded). Some clones in this sample may be carry-over from other donors' samples.

CDR3 nucleotides: TGTGCCAGCACCCCAGAAGGAGTCAACTACGAGCAGTACTTC. It is translated as CASTPEGVNYEQYF. This sequence joins TRBV28 and TRBJ2-7, with D unresolved. This CDR3 has 14 amino acids. Germline V CDR1 and CDR2: MDHEN, SYDVKM. Trimming shortened V by 7 bases and J by 3 bases, and 16 bases separated the two germline ends.

The chain uses TRBV20-1 and TRBJ2-3; 7 bases fit TRBD2. Germline CDR1 reads DFQATT; CDR2 reads SNEGSKA (reference sequence). The ends lost 3 bases at V and 5 bases at J; junction bases unmatched: 29. The CDR3 runs 21 residues. CDR3 sequence reads: CSASGANDPTSGDYAVDTQYF. The CDR3 DNA follows: TGCAGTGCTAGCGGCGCTAACGACCCCACAAGCGGGGATTACGCTGTAGATACGCAGTATTTT.

The sample holds a few counts of this clonotype. In DNA form, the CDR3 reads TGTGCCAGCAGTTACTCGAGAACTCCCTACAATGAGCAGTTCTTC. Protein product: CASSYSRTPYNEQFF. The chain is built from TRBV6-2 or TRBV6-3 and TRBJ2-1; D remains ambiguous. The CDR3 has 15 amino acids. The V gene lost 0 bases and the J gene lost 2 bases, with 8 bases spanning the gap. Germline V gene data show CDR1 as MNHEY and CDR2 as SVGEGT.

The rearrangement uses TRBV5-1 and TRBJ1-3; maybe TRBD1 (6 bases). This CDR3 comprises 15 residues. The germline V gene has CDR1 SGHRS and CDR2 YFSETQ. Trimming removed 4 bases from V and 1 base from J, with 12 bases in between. The CDR3 DNA is TGCGCCAGCAGCACTTATACAGGGTCTGGAAACACCATATATTTT. Amino acid sequence: CASSTYTGSGNTIYF.

V gene TRBV29-1 combines with J gene TRBJ2-2, with D uncertain. Deletions cut 3 bases from V and 5 bases from J, with 7 bases between. The CDR3 totals 12 residues. From germline, CDR1 is SQVTM and CDR2 ANQGSEA. DNA for the CDR3: TGCAGCGTTGAGACCGAAACCGGGGAGCTGTTTTTT. Translating gives CSVETETGELFF.

The chain employs TRBV12-3 or TRBV12-4 and TRBJ1-2; TRBD1 matches at 7 bases. The CDR3 sequence is 18 residues long. J gave up 4 bases and V 6 bases, and 20 bases lay outside the gene matches. CDR3 residues: CASRAGGIPPGTAYGYTF. As DNA, the CDR3 is TGTGCCAGCAGGGCCGGCGGAATACCTCCCGGGACAGCCTATGGCTACACCTTC.

This clonotype was observed a handful of times. The CDR3 sequence is CASSIRGDRAYEQFF. The CDR3, as DNA: TGTGCCAGTAGTATAAGGGGGGACAGGGCCTATGAGCAGTTCTTC. The chain combines TRBV19 with TRBJ2-1, with TRBD1 identical over 9 bases. Germline V CDR1 and CDR2: LNHDA, SQIVND (reference sequence). This CDR3 is 15 amino acids long. Trimming cost V 2 bases and J 8 bases; bases outside gene matches: 7.

This clonotype showed up just a few times. This chain joins TRBV7-2 and TRBJ1-2, with TRBD1 matching 7 bases. Germline V lookup: CDR1 SGHTA, CDR2 FQGNSA. After removal of 5 bases from V and 8 bases from J, the junction contained 8 bases not matched to a gene. CDR3 length: 13 residues. The CDR3 DNA sequence: TGTGCCAGCAGCGCCGACAGGGTACGGGGCTACACCTTC. It codes for CASSADRVRGYTF.

This clonotype was seen a handful of times. The rearrangement joins TRBV20-1 to TRBJ2-3, with 10 bases aligning to TRBD2. The CDR3 consists of 15 residues. The V gene's germline CDR1 is DFQATT and CDR2 SNEGSKA (reference sequence). V shed 6 bases, J shed 1 base, and the junction held 7 bases outside the gene matches. The CDR3 DNA sequence: TGCAGTGCCCCTACTAGCGGGACCCGCACAGATACGCAGTATTTT. Translated, it gives CSAPTSGTRTDTQYF.

This clonotype was seen a handful of times. This chain uses TRBV20-1 with TRBJ2-1; 13 positions match TRBD2. Germline V CDR1 and CDR2: DFQATT, SNEGSKA (reference sequence). This CDR3 has 15 residues. V lost 7 bases, J lost 4 bases, and 7 bases stayed unmatched. This chain's CDR3 is CSVVPGLAGYNEQFF. In nucleotides, the CDR3 is TGCAGTGTTGTGCCGGGACTAGCGGGATACAATGAGCAGTTCTTC.

This clonotype has a count of ten or more. This chain connects TRBV7-2 to TRBJ1-5, with 7 bases fitting TRBD1. The CDR3 contains 14 residues. The V and J ends lost 4 bases and 7 bases, in that order; junction bases with no gene match: 7. CDR1 is SGHTA, CDR2 FQGNSA, per germline. CDR3 in amino acids: CASSSRQGSQPQHF. The CDR3 nucleotides are TGTGCCAGCAGCTCACGACAGGGAAGCCAGCCCCAGCATTTT.

The gene calls are TRBV7-2 and TRBJ1-1, with D unresolved. The CDR3 runs 13 residues. Germline assignment: CDR1 SGHTA and CDR2 FQGNSA. Trimming pared 1 base from V and 4 bases from J, leaving 7 bases between. The CDR3 protein is CASSLDRFTEAFF. CDR3 DNA: TGTGCCAGCAGCTTAGATAGGTTCACTGAAGCTTTCTTT.

This clonotype occurred a few times. This chain joins TRBV4-3 and TRBJ2-2, with 9 bases fitting TRBD2. The V segment lost 4 bases and the J segment 0 bases; nucleotides outside the gene matches: 12. The germline gives CDR1 LGHNA, CDR2 YSLEER. CDR3 size: 19 residues. This CDR3 reads CASSRWDPAGGSNTGELFF. DNA of the CDR3: TGCGCCAGCAGCCGCTGGGATCCAGCGGGAGGTTCGAACACCGGGGAGCTGTTTTTT.

The chain recombines TRBV28 with TRBJ2-1; the D is unclear. The CDR3 is 12 amino acids. Germline values: CDR1 MDHEN, CDR2 SYDVKM. V lost 5 bases and J 7 bases, leaving 9 bases between the germline ends. CDR3 sequence: CASSIPLNEQFF. The CDR3 DNA reads as TGTGCCAGCAGTATTCCTTTAAATGAGCAGTTCTTC.

This clonotype was recorded many times. V and J are TRBV7-2 and TRBJ2-5; D gene ambiguous. The V end was cut by 4 bases, the J end by 3 bases, with 9 bases between. The CDR3 sequence is 13 residues long. Germline loops: CDR1 SGHTA, CDR2 FQGNSA. Written as DNA, the CDR3 is TGTGCCAGCAGCTCTCATATCAAAGAGACCCAGTACTTC. This sequence encodes CASSSHIKETQYF.

The chain carries TRBV11-2 and TRBJ2-7; the D is unclear. Trimming pared 5 bases from V and 2 bases from J, leaving 10 bases between. The CDR3 has 13 amino acids. CDR1 and CDR2 from the germline V gene are SGHAT and FQNNGV. CDR3 coding DNA: TGTGCCAGCAGCCCACATGGGGCCTACGAGCAGTACGTC. It encodes CASSPHGAYEQYV.

J is TRBJ2-5 and V is TRBV11-3; 7 bases fit TRBD1. CDR3 length equals 18 residues. Trimming cost V 5 bases and J 4 bases; bases outside gene matches: 19. The V gene's germline CDR1 is SGHNT and CDR2 YENEEA. The DNA of the CDR3 is TGTGCCAGCAGCCCCCTTACGACAGGGAAGACCCCGAGAGAGACCCAGTACTTC. Translation gives CASSPLTTGKTPRETQYF.

This clonotype was recorded a few times. The V call is TRBV7-2, the J call TRBJ1-1; D is perhaps TRBD1 (6 bases). V lost 0 bases and J 11 bases, leaving 13 bases between the germline ends. This CDR3 spans 13 amino acids. Looked up from germline, CDR1 is SGHTA and CDR2 is FQGNSA. The CDR3 is CASSLAGQAMAFF. As DNA, the CDR3 is TGTGCCAGCAGCTTAGCGGGACAAGCTATGGCTTTCTTT.

The V and J genes are TRBV27 and TRBJ2-3; 12 positions match TRBD2. V lost 3 bases and J lost 4; bases outside the gene matches: 8. Germline V gene lookup returns CDR1 MNHEY and CDR2 SMNVEV (reference sequence). The CDR3 is 17 residues long. As DNA, the CDR3 is TGTGCCAGCAGTTTCCGACTAGCGGGAGTGAGGTCAGATACGCAGTATTTT. Its translation is CASSFRLAGVRSDTQYF.

There are a few counts of this clonotype. This sequence joins TRBV4-2 and TRBJ2-7; D is uncertain. Trimming stripped 0 bases from V and 3 bases from J, with 9 bases between. The CDR3 is 14 residues long. Germline loops: CDR1 LGHNA, CDR2 YNFKEQ. The CDR3: CASSQEAGIYEQYF. CDR3 sequence (DNA): TGTGCCAGCAGCCAAGAAGCAGGCATCTACGAGCAGTACTTC.